The 25 T cell receptor beta chains in this list originate from one sample, sequenced in a study of blood T cell repertoires in COVID-19. Measured with immunoSEQ multiplex PCR; TCRdb has only the in-frame clones, and not every one. The sample includes 65,000 to 80,000 clones, about four fifths seen only once; the top ten take less than 25%. Sequencing input: peripheral blood. Receptor source: a human donor in a cohort sampled during active COVID-19.

CDR3 amino acids: CASSLGLALDTQYF. The CDR3 nucleotides are TGTGCCAGCAGCCTTGGACTAGCGCTCGATACGCAGTATTTT. The chain recombines TRBV3-1 (or the pseudogene TRBV3-2) with TRBJ2-3; 9 nucleotides match TRBD2. In germline, CDR1 is LGHDT, CDR2 YNNKEL (reference sequence). The CDR3 loop spans 14 amino acids. With 4 bases clipped from V and 6 bases from J, the junction kept 5 bases outside the gene matches.

The chain joins TRBV5-5 to TRBJ2-3, with D possibly TRBD2 on 6 matching bases. The germline CDR1 and CDR2 sequences are SGHKS and YYEKEE (reference sequence). This CDR3 region has 17 residues. The V and J ends lost 1 base and 7 bases respectively, with 22 bases between them. CDR3 residues: CASSLRFWDSGRNTQYF. The CDR3 DNA is TGTGCCAGCAGCTTGAGGTTTTGGGACTCCGGGAGAAATACGCAGTATTTT.

This chain joins TRBV6-5 and TRBJ2-1, with TRBD1 matching over 8 bases. Germline lookup yields CDR1 MNHEY and CDR2 SVGAGI. After removal of 4 bases from V and 4 bases from J, the junction contained 6 bases not matched to a gene. The CDR3 contains 15 residues. The CDR3 sequence: CASSSRTGSYNEQFF. The CDR3, as DNA: TGTGCCAGCAGTTCGCGGACAGGGTCGTACAATGAGCAGTTCTTC.

The CDR3 DNA is TGTGCCAGCAGCAAAGCGCTGGGGGCGGGTCAGCCCCAGCATTTT. Translating gives CASSKALGAGQPQHF. The chain is built from TRBV21-1 and TRBJ1-5; the tabulated D call, TRBD1, remains unverified against the DNA. TRBV21-1 is marked as a pseudogene. The CDR3 is 15 residues long.

This clone was detected once. The V call is TRBV28, the J call TRBJ2-5, with a possible D match to TRBD2 (6 bases). The CDR3 consists of 12 residues. V shed 10 bases and J shed 5 bases, with 14 bases lying between them. Germline loops: CDR1 MDHEN, CDR2 SYDVKM. CDR3 sequence: CATSGSRETQYF. In nucleotides, the CDR3 is TGTGCCACTTCCGGGAGTCGGGAGACCCAGTACTTC.

The chain combines TRBV7-9 with TRBJ2-7; 12 bases fit TRBD2. Germline V gene sequence: CDR1 SEHNR, CDR2 FQNEAQ (reference sequence). There are 17 residues in the CDR3. J lost 3 bases, V lost 1 base, and 7 bases had no gene match. The CDR3 DNA reads as TGTGCCAGCAGCTTAGTCCCACTAGCGGGGGGAAACTACGAGCAGTACTTC. Translation gives CASSLVPLAGGNYEQYF. The full variable domain, with the rest looked up from reference TRBV7-9 and TRBJ2-7, is DTGVSQNPRHKITKRGQNVTFRCDPISEHNRLYWYRQTLGQGPEFLTYFQNEAQLEKSRLLSDRFSAERPKGSFSTLEIQRTEQGDSAMYLCASSLVPLAGGNYEQYFGPGTRLTVT.

This clone turned up a few times. The genes are TRBV3-1 (or the pseudogene TRBV3-2) and TRBJ2-1; the match to TRBD2 covers 9 bases. Germline V gene sequence: CDR1 LGHDT, CDR2 YNNKEL (reference sequence). This CDR3 region has 14 residues. V shed 1 base, J shed 15 bases, and the junction held 10 bases outside the gene matches. Here the CDR3 reads CASSQGALAGMLFF. The DNA of the CDR3 is TGTGCCAGCAGCCAAGGGGCACTAGCGGGTATGCTGTTCTTC.

The chain joins TRBV19 to TRBJ1-1; 10 nucleotides align to TRBD1. The CDR3 runs to 14 residues. J was trimmed by 4 bases and V by 6 bases; bases with no gene match: 5. CDR1 is LNHDA, CDR2 SQIVND, per germline (reference sequence). Here the CDR3 DNA reads TGTGCCAGTAGCCTCGGACAGGGGGGCACTGAAGCTTTCTTT. It encodes CASSLGQGGTEAFF. The full variable domain, rest sourced from reference TRBV19 and TRBJ1-1, is DGGITQSPKYLFRKEGQNVTLSCEQNLNHDAMYWYRQDPGQGLRLIYYSQIVNDFQKGDIAEGYSVSREKKESFPLTVTSAQKNPTAFYLCASSLGQGGTEAFFGQGTRLTVV.

The chain has TRBV6-5 and TRBJ2-4, with a tentative D call TRBD2 (5 bases). The V gene lost 2 bases and the J gene lost 4 bases, with 15 bases spanning the gap. This CDR3 is 16 amino acids long. CDR1 and CDR2 from the germline V gene are MNHEY and SVGAGI. The chain's CDR3 is CASSYEGVGMKNIQYF. In DNA, the CDR3 is TGTGCCAGCAGTTACGAGGGTGTGGGAATGAAAAACATTCAGTACTTC.

V gene TRBV19 combines with J gene TRBJ2-3; possible D gene TRBD1, 6 bases. Germline V gives CDR1 LNHDA, CDR2 SQIVND (reference sequence). This CDR3 spans 14 amino acids. V was trimmed by 5 bases and J by 4 bases, leaving 13 bases between them. The CDR3 loop is CASSAGTNSDTQYF. The CDR3, as DNA: TGTGCCAGTAGTGCCGGGACAAATTCAGATACGCAGTATTTT.

This chain uses TRBV9 with TRBJ2-5, with a weak D call TRBD2 (6 bases). The CDR3 extends over 16 amino acids. CDR1 is SGDLS, CDR2 YYNGEE, per germline. Trimming took 4 bases from V and 4 from J, leaving 20 bases between them. The CDR3 DNA sequence: TGTGCCAGCAGCACCGGCGCGGGGTTGGCTAGAGAGACCCAGTACTTC. Translation: CASSTGAGLARETQYF.

The CDR3 loop is CASSPVGLQETQYF. As DNA, the CDR3 is TGTGCCAGCAGCCCCGTGGGGCTCCAAGAGACCCAGTACTTC. The chain combines TRBV6-2 or TRBV6-3 with TRBJ2-5; D might be TRBD1 (5 bases). From germline, CDR1 is MNHEY and CDR2 SVGEGT. This CDR3 is 14 amino acids long. V was pared by 6 bases and J by 1 base, with 12 bases between.

J is TRBJ2-7 and V is TRBV23-1; D possibly corresponds to TRBD1 (6 bases). TRBV23-1 has ORF status, its function being uncertain. V lost 7 bases, J lost 3 bases, and 13 bases lay in between. The CDR3 length is 13 residues. DNA of the CDR3: TGCGCCAGCAATAACAGGGACCTCTACGAGCAGTACTTC. It yields the protein CASNNRDLYEQYF.

This clone was recorded only once. This sequence joins TRBV7-6 and TRBJ2-1, with TRBD2 matching 8 bases. With V trimmed by 4 bases and J by 4 bases, 3 bases remained unmatched. CDR1 and CDR2 (germline): SGHVS, FNYEAQ. The CDR3 is 14 amino acids. CDR3: CASSSRGGYNEQFF. The CDR3 coding sequence is TGTGCCAGCAGCTCACGGGGGGGGTACAATGAGCAGTTCTTC.

CDR3: CASSSRVNYGYTF. CDR3 coding DNA: TGTGCCAGCAGCTCCCGGGTTAACTATGGCTACACCTTC. The V gene is TRBV7-9, the J gene TRBJ1-2, with unresolved D. The V gene lost 4 bases and the J gene lost 1 base, with 7 bases spanning the gap. The CDR3 sequence is 13 residues long. Germline CDR1 is SEHNR and CDR2 is FQNEAQ (reference sequence).

V and J are TRBV30 and TRBJ1-2; D gene uncertain. Trimming took 4 bases from V and 7 from J, leaving 16 bases between them. The CDR3 sequence is 13 residues long. The germline V gene has CDR1 GTSNPN and CDR2 SVGIG (reference sequence). The CDR3 nucleotides read TGTGCCTGGACTCCATTCACGGGGAGTGGCTACACCTTC. This translates into CAWTPFTGSGYTF.

The J gene is TRBJ2-3, the V gene TRBV3-1 (or the pseudogene TRBV3-2), with 9 bases that match TRBD1. CDR3 length: 17 amino acids. V lost 0 bases, J lost 5 bases, and 9 bases stayed unmatched. The germline V gene encodes CDR1 LGHDT and CDR2 YNNKEL (reference sequence). The CDR3 nucleotides are TGTGCCAGCAGCCAAGACCCTCGACAGGGGGTGAAAGATACGCAGTATTTT. Protein: CASSQDPRQGVKDTQYF.

CDR3 amino acids: CAWSPVDTIYF. CDR3 DNA sequence: TGTGCCTGGAGTCCAGTGGACACCATATATTTT. The rearrangement uses TRBV30 and TRBJ1-3; D is ambiguous. CDR3 size: 11 residues. Germline CDR1 GTSNPN, CDR2 SVGIG (reference sequence). The V and J ends lost 2 bases and 8 bases respectively, with 7 bases between them.

This clone turned up a few times. V usage is TRBV5-1 and J usage is TRBJ2-3, with a tentative D call TRBD2 (5 bases). Germline CDR1 and CDR2: SGHRS and YFSETQ. The CDR3 length is 14 residues. Trimming removed 0 bases at V and 4 bases at J, with 9 bases between. DNA of the CDR3: TGCGCCAGCAGCTTGGCCGGGAACGCAGATACGCAGTATTTT. As protein: CASSLAGNADTQYF.

The CDR3 bases are TGTGCCAGCAGCTTAGGGGCGGGGGCGTGGGATGAGCAGTTCTTC. Its protein is CASSLGAGAWDEQFF. This sequence joins TRBV7-9 and TRBJ2-1, with a tentative D call TRBD2 (7 bases). The V gene's germline CDR1 is SEHNR and CDR2 FQNEAQ (reference sequence). CDR3 length: 15 amino acids. The V gene lost 1 base and the J gene lost 8 bases, with 15 bases spanning the gap.

The chain carries TRBV6-5 and TRBJ1-5; D might be TRBD1 (6 bases). The CDR3 loop spans 14 amino acids. The germline V gene has CDR1 MNHEY and CDR2 SVGAGI. The V gene lost 5 bases and the J gene lost 0 bases, with 8 bases spanning the gap. CDR3 bases: TGTGCCAGCAGTACAGGGTTTAGCAATCAGCCCCAGCATTTT. It codes for CASSTGFSNQPQHF.

Details on this clone: Germline is not matched at one junction end, which may reflect a read error. This chain joins TRBV6-6 and TRBJ1-6; no reliable D call. This CDR3 spans 14 amino acids. Germline V lookup: CDR1 MNHNY, CDR2 SVGAGI (reference sequence). DNA for the CDR3: TGTGCCAGCACTGCGAGCTCCTATAATTCACCCCTTCACTTT. The encoded protein is CASTASSYNSPLHF.

The chain is built from TRBV2 and TRBJ1-3; D is uncertain. The V gene's germline CDR1 is SNHLY and CDR2 FYNNEI. The V gene lost 7 bases and the J gene lost 1 base, with 8 bases spanning the gap. CDR3 length equals 13 residues. CDR3 in DNA: TGTGCCAGCATTACGGGATCTGGAAACACCATATATTTT. Protein sequence: CASITGSGNTIYF.

The chain carries TRBV18 and TRBJ1-1; the match to TRBD1 covers 9 bases. The CDR3 has 15 residues. The germline gives CDR1 KGHSH, CDR2 LQKENI. J gave up 4 bases and V 5 bases, and 8 bases lay outside the gene matches. This CDR3 is CASSSLGQGGTEAFF. The CDR3 DNA follows: TGTGCCAGCTCATCCCTGGGACAGGGTGGCACTGAAGCTTTCTTT.

The V call is TRBV19, the J call TRBJ2-7; TRBD1 aligns across 7 bases. The CDR3 has 13 amino acids. With 6 bases clipped from V and 5 bases from J, the junction kept 7 bases outside the gene matches. The germline V gene encodes CDR1 LNHDA and CDR2 SQIVND (reference sequence). DNA of the CDR3: TGTGCCAGTAGCAGACAGGGTTGGGACGAGCAGTACTTC. It specifies CASSRQGWDEQYF. The full variable domain, with the rest looked up from reference TRBV19 and TRBJ2-7, is DGGITQSPKYLFRKEGQNVTLSCEQNLNHDAMYWYRQDPGQGLRLIYYSQIVNDFQKGDIAEGYSVSREKKESFPLTVTSAQKNPTAFYLCASSRQGWDEQYFGPGTRLTVT.